A selection of T cell receptor beta chains follows, all from one sample in a study of identical twins. TCRdb independently ran MiXCR on the 5' RACE reads; one entry per CDR3 protein. The sample holds about 470,000 distinct CDR3 sequences, 24% seen once. The sample was also reused in another study, on T cells expressing NK-cell markers.

Source material: CD4+ T cells sorted from blood. These receptors were collected from a woman aged 18-29 years in good health. Both conserved end residues are part of each CDR3. A D gene is named only where the DNA matches it firmly. Clone sizes are given selectively: once, few, many, or a class where the clone is expanded.

d_gene	abundance	v_gene	j_gene	CDR3nt	CDR3aa
.	many	TRBV24-1	TRBJ2-1	TGTGCCACCAGTGACCCCGGACAGGGAGGGAATGAGCAGTTCTTC	CATSDPGQGGNEQFF
.	few	TRBV21-1	TRBJ2-3	TGTGCCAGCCGGCGGGTGTTAAGCACAGATACGCAGTATTTT	CASRRVLSTDTQYF
TRBD2	.	TRBV6-5	TRBJ2-1	TGTGCCAGCAGTTTGACTAGCGGGATTGGTGAGCAGTTCTTC	CASSLTSGIGEQFF
.	.	TRBV2	TRBJ2-1	TGTGCCAGCCGCGACTCTGTCTCTAACAATGAGCAGTTCTTC	CASRDSVSNNEQFF
.	few	TRBV10-3	TRBJ2-5	TGTGCCATCTCCGGCAGCCGAGGAGGCGAGACCCAGTACTTC	CAISGSRGGETQYF
.	.	TRBV18	TRBJ2-5	TGTGCCAGCTCACCCCGAGGGGGAATAGAGGAGACCCAGTACTTC	CASSPRGGIEETQYF
.	.	TRBV11-2	TRBJ2-1	TGTGCCAGCAGCTTAGAGGACGGGCCGTTCTATGAGCAGTTCTTC	CASSLEDGPFYEQFF
TRBD1	.	TRBV7-9	TRBJ1-1	TGTGCCAGCAGCTTTCTACAGGGGGCAGGTGGGGCTTTCTTT	CASSFLQGAGGAFF
TRBD1	.	TRBV29-1	TRBJ2-3	TGCAGCGCCCTCAGGGGGACAACTAGCACAGATACGCAGTATTTT	CSALRGTTSTDTQYF
TRBD2	.	TRBV12-3/TRBV12-4	TRBJ2-1	TGTGCCAGCAGCCACCCTCTAGCGGGAGCAAGCAATGAGCAGTTCTTC	CASSHPLAGASNEQFF
TRBD2	.	TRBV4-3	TRBJ2-7	TGCGCCAGCAGCCAAGGCCCTACTAGCGGCTACGAGCAGTACTTC	CASSQGPTSGYEQYF
.	few	TRBV6-6	TRBJ2-5	TGTGCCAGCAGTTACAGGGGGGTAGAGACCCAGTACTTC	CASSYRGVETQYF
.	.	TRBV29-1	TRBJ2-5	TGCAGCGTAGCTCCAGGGGCGACCCAGTACTTC	CSVAPGATQYF
TRBD2	.	TRBV6-1	TRBJ2-1	TGTGCCAGCAGTCAAAGGACTAGCGGGGGCTATGAGCAGTTCTTC	CASSQRTSGGYEQFF
.	.	TRBV4-3	TRBJ2-3	TGCGCCAGCAGCCGAATGACTAGGGGCACAGATACGCAGTATTTT	CASSRMTRGTDTQYF
.	few	TRBV12-3/TRBV12-4	TRBJ1-6	TGTGCCAGCAGTTTAGGCAGAGATAATTCACCCCTCCACTTT	CASSLGRDNSPLHF
TRBD2	many	TRBV10-3	TRBJ2-1	TGTGCCATCAGTGATCGAAGCGGGAGAGCCTACAATGAGCAGTTCTTC	CAISDRSGRAYNEQFF
.	few	TRBV12-3/TRBV12-4	TRBJ2-1	TGTGCCAGCGGCCTTACGGCCCCCAATGAGCAGTTCTTC	CASGLTAPNEQFF
.	few	TRBV12-3/TRBV12-4	TRBJ2-4	TGTGCCAGCAGTTTTTGGGGGGCCAAAAACATTCAGTACTTC	CASSFWGAKNIQYF
TRBD2	few	TRBV6-2/TRBV6-3	TRBJ2-7	TGTGCCAGCAGCCAGCGGGAGGACGAGCAGTACTTC	CASSQREDEQYF
.	.	TRBV30	TRBJ2-3	TGTGCCTGGAGTCCCTGGGAAGATACGCAGTATTTT	CAWSPWEDTQYF
TRBD1	.	TRBV5-1	TRBJ1-2	TGCGCCAGCAGCTCCCTTTCGACAGGGGGCACCTATGGCTACACCTTC	CASSSLSTGGTYGYTF